Listed here are 20 T cell receptor beta chains from one sample, sequenced in a study of chemoradiotherapy in HPV16-positive cancers. Clones were read by immunoSEQ multiplex PCR, and TCRdb kept only the in-frame ones, dropping some. The sample records 17,000 or so clones, roughly 90% being singletons. Sequences were derived from blood, sampled from a patient who underwent chemoradiotherapy. All receptors derive from a human donor with HPV-associated anogenital cancer.

The CDR3 sequence is CASSENRAGKYSGSNQPQHF. The CDR3 DNA is TGTGCCAGCAGTGAAAATAGGGCAGGGAAGTATTCCGGTAGCAATCAGCCCCAGCATTTT. This chain connects TRBV6-1 to TRBJ1-5, with a tentative D call TRBD1 (5 bases). Germline lookup yields CDR1 MNHNS and CDR2 SASEGT. This CDR3 comprises 20 residues. With 2 bases removed from V and 0 bases from J, the gap between germline ends came to 23 bases.

In this sample, this clone turned up once. The rearrangement links TRBV27 to TRBJ2-2, with 9 bases matching TRBD2. With 3 bases clipped from V and 7 bases from J, the junction kept 9 bases outside the gene matches. Looked up from germline, CDR1 is MNHEY and CDR2 is SMNVEV (reference sequence). This CDR3 has 16 amino acids. The chain's CDR3 is CASSFAGGPYNGELFF. DNA of the CDR3: TGTGCCAGCAGTTTTGCGGGGGGGCCCTATAACGGGGAGCTGTTTTTT.

This sequence joins TRBV5-1 and TRBJ2-3; tentatively, D is TRBD1 (6 bases). The CDR3 loop spans 12 amino acids. Germline V lookup: CDR1 SGHRS, CDR2 YFSETQ. Trimming pared 7 bases from V and 2 bases from J, leaving 8 bases between. CDR3 loop: CASGDNTDTQYF. CDR3 DNA: TGCGCCAGCGGGGACAACACAGATACGCAGTATTTT.

This chain connects TRBV2 to TRBJ1-2; D remains unclear. Trimming removed 6 bases from V and 0 bases from J, with 8 bases in between. Germline-derived CDR1 and CDR2 are SNHLY and FYNNEI. The CDR3 covers 13 residues. The CDR3 loop reads CASSSEANYGYTF. CDR3 DNA: TGTGCCAGCAGCAGTGAAGCTAACTATGGCTACACCTTC. Complete variable domain (other parts from reference TRBV2 and TRBJ1-2): EPEVTQTPSHQVTQMGQEVILRCVPISNHLYFYWYRQILGQKVEFLVSFYNNEISEKSEIFDDQFSVERPDGSNFTLKIRSTKLEDSAMYFCASSSEANYGYTFGSGTRLTVV.

V is TRBV7-8 and J is TRBJ2-2; the D is unclear. CDR3 size: 12 residues. Germline V gene sequence: CDR1 SGHVS, CDR2 FQNEAQ. V lost 9 bases and J 7 bases, leaving 12 bases between the germline ends. The chain's CDR3 is CASRVVGGELFF. CDR3 sequence (DNA): TGTGCCAGTAGGGTGGTGGGCGGGGAGCTGTTTTTT.

The V call is TRBV6-1, the J call TRBJ1-6; D may be TRBD1 (5 bases). The CDR3 has 14 residues. V was trimmed by 5 bases and J by 7 bases, leaving 12 bases between them. The germline gives CDR1 MNHNS, CDR2 SASEGT. The CDR3 here is CASSQGPMNSPLHF. The CDR3 bases are TGTGCCAGCAGTCAGGGACCGATGAATTCACCCCTCCACTTT.

This clone came up a few times. The chain uses TRBV7-9 and TRBJ1-2; D is perhaps TRBD1 (6 bases). CDR1 and CDR2 (germline): SEHNR, FQNEAQ (reference sequence). Trimming removed 5 bases from V and 0 bases from J, with 13 bases in between. The CDR3 sequence is 15 residues long. CDR3 sequence (DNA): TGTGCCAGCAGCACCCGACAGGAAGCTAACTATGGCTACACCTTC. Protein product: CASSTRQEANYGYTF.

The chain combines TRBV19 with TRBJ1-2, with 11 bases lining up with TRBD1. V gave up 4 bases and J gave up 5 bases; unmatched junction bases: 18. Looked up from germline, CDR1 is LNHDA and CDR2 is SQIVND (reference sequence). The CDR3 totals 19 residues. In DNA form, the CDR3 reads TGTGCCAGTAGTAAAAGCTTCCCCCCGGACAGGGGGCGTGGGTATGGCTACACCTTC. Protein: CASSKSFPPDRGRGYGYTF. Filled out from reference TRBV19 and TRBJ1-2, the complete variable domain reads DGGITQSPKYLFRKEGQNVTLSCEQNLNHDAMYWYRQDPGQGLRLIYYSQIVNDFQKGDIAEGYSVSREKKESFPLTVTSAQKNPTAFYLCASSKSFPPDRGRGYGYTFGSGTRLTVV.

The chain has TRBV5-4 and TRBJ2-2; 8 bases are a match to TRBD2. This CDR3 region has 16 residues. Germline loops: CDR1 SGHNT, CDR2 YYREEE (reference sequence). V was clipped by 4 bases and J by 6 bases; unmatched bases: 11. Written as DNA, the CDR3 is TGTGCCAGCAGCCCGGCCGGTAGCGGGGTCGCCGGGGAGCTGTTTTTT. It translates to CASSPAGSGVAGELFF.

This clone came up once. The CDR3 is CASPTPQGRRAEAFF. CDR3 nucleotides: TGTGCCAGTCCAACACCACAGGGCCGGAGGGCTGAAGCTTTCTTT. The genes are TRBV6-1 and TRBJ1-1; D perhaps matches TRBD1 (6 bases). Between the trimmed V and J ends, which lost 9 bases and 6 bases, there was a span of 23 bases. CDR1 MNHNS and CDR2 SASEGT come from the germline V gene. This CDR3 is built from 15 residues.

This clone occurred a few times. The V call is TRBV15, the J call TRBJ2-1; D gene unclear. Germline V gives CDR1 LNHNV, CDR2 YYDKDF (reference sequence). Trimming cost V 4 bases and J 5 bases, with 9 bases left between them. The CDR3 covers 13 residues. The CDR3 spells CATSKGLDNEQFF. CDR3 in DNA: TGTGCCACCAGCAAGGGCCTAGACAATGAGCAGTTCTTC.

The rearrangement uses TRBV6-5 and TRBJ1-6; tentative D call: TRBD1 (6 bases). V was cut by 5 bases and J by 2 bases, with 10 bases left in between. Germline lookup yields CDR1 MNHEY and CDR2 SVGAGI. The CDR3 runs 15 residues. CDR3: CASSPGQPYNSPLHF. CDR3 coding DNA: TGTGCCAGCAGTCCCGGACAGCCCTATAATTCACCCCTCCACTTT.

This chain joins TRBV5-1 and TRBJ2-5, with 13 bases matching TRBD2. J gave up 7 bases and V 0 bases, and 6 bases lay outside the gene matches. CDR1 and CDR2 (germline): SGHRS, YFSETQ. The CDR3 loop spans 16 amino acids. The CDR3 reads CASSLETSGGVGTQYF. CDR3 coding DNA: TGCGCCAGCAGCTTGGAAACTAGCGGGGGGGTCGGGACCCAGTACTTC.

The chain uses TRBV7-2 and TRBJ1-1; D ambiguous. CDR1 is SGHTA and CDR2 is FQGNSA in the germline V gene. The CDR3 is 14 residues long. V was cut by 4 bases and J by 5 bases, with 14 bases left in between. In nucleotides, the CDR3 is TGTGCCAGCAGCTGGCGCTTACGGGAGACTGAAGCTTTCTTT. Translated, it gives CASSWRLRETEAFF.

The V and J genes are TRBV5-8 and TRBJ2-3; TRBD2 might be the D (6 bases). The CDR3 covers 15 residues. V lost 0 bases to trimming and J lost 4 bases, with 12 bases between them. CDR1 and CDR2 from the germline V gene are SGHTS and YDEGEE. The DNA for the CDR3 is TGTGCCAGCAGCTTGGGTAGACTAGGGGCAGATACGCAGTATTTT. It specifies CASSLGRLGADTQYF.

Details on this clone: Because the CDR3 is missing its conserved closing phenylalanine or tryptophan, this is likely a read error. The genes are TRBV30 and TRBJ1-1; no reliable D call. The CDR3 is 14 residues long. Germline CDR1 and CDR2: GTSNPN and SVGIG (reference sequence). The ends were cut back, 4 bases at V and 1 base at J, with 13 bases in the middle. The CDR3 nucleotides are TGTGCCTGGACGACGTACAGCAGGAACACTGAAGCTTTCCTT. Protein: CAWTTYSRNTEAFL.

This sequence joins TRBV19 and TRBJ1-1, with 8 bases fitting TRBD1. Germline CDR1 reads LNHDA; CDR2 reads SQIVND (reference sequence). Trimming cost V 6 bases and J 4 bases; bases outside gene matches: 7. The CDR3 consists of 14 residues. This chain's CDR3 is CASRDRAGATEAFF. CDR3 nucleotide sequence: TGTGCCAGTAGGGACAGGGCGGGCGCCACTGAAGCTTTCTTT.

This chain uses TRBV29-1 with TRBJ1-3, with D perhaps matching TRBD1 (6 bases). Germline V CDR1 and CDR2: SQVTM, ANQGSEA. The CDR3 totals 13 residues. The V end lost 5 bases, the J end lost 2 bases, and 10 bases lay between the germline ends. CDR3 loop: CSVSRGTGNTIYF. The DNA for the CDR3 is TGCAGCGTTTCGAGGGGGACTGGAAACACCATATATTTT.

The chain couples TRBV29-1 to TRBJ2-3; D is undetermined. The germline V gene has CDR1 SQVTM and CDR2 ANQGSEA. With 8 bases removed from V and 5 bases from J, the gap between germline ends came to 14 bases. There are 12 residues in the CDR3. The CDR3 loop reads CSLRRVGDTQYF. CDR3 nucleotides: TGCAGCTTAAGAAGGGTTGGAGATACGCAGTATTTT.

This chain joins TRBV5-1 and TRBJ2-4; TRBD1 aligns across 8 bases. The junction had 7 bases not matched to a gene; V was cut back by 0 bases and J by 8 bases. Germline CDR1 SGHRS, CDR2 YFSETQ. The CDR3 sequence is 15 residues long. This CDR3 reads CASSLGQGSSYIQYF. The CDR3 DNA reads TGCGCCAGCAGCTTGGGACAGGGGAGTTCTTACATTCAGTACTTC.